This T cell receptor (beta chain) was sequenced in a study of cytomegalovirus exposure and HLA in healthy donors (dated by TCRdb to the late 2010s). About the full investigation: The 666 repertoires of the first cohort and the approximately 110 validation repertoires were produced on the same platform, according to a later analysis. The study was designed to test whether signatures of past pathogen exposure could be identified by cataloging public T cell receptors. A separate validation cohort of about 110 different subjects was used in addition to the 666-subject first cohort. The study combined high-throughput TCR immunosequencing, statistical association of individual TCRs with disease status, and machine learning to predict cytomegalovirus infection status. What the authors observed across the whole study: In vitro tests confirmed that a few of the cytomegalovirus-associated TCR beta chains recognize cytomegalovirus antigens. The validation cohort had no HLA typing available for a later analysis, so co-occurrence within that cohort was assessed over all 120 or so repertoires. A total of about 150 TCR beta chains were listed by the study as associated with cytomegalovirus. The authors suggested that the approach could potentially be extended to other disease states and immunological phenotypes. Cytomegalovirus status was reported to be diagnosed by the classifier with high specificity and sensitivity in both the original and validation cohorts. A later analysis found that TCRs clustered in the first cohort also tended to co-occur in the approximately 120 validation repertoires, with more than 90% of cluster scores above 0. While some public TCRs were present in many individuals, most TCR sequences turned up only very rarely across donors.

The donors belonged to the validation cohort of around 130 subjects, which was separate from the approximately 610-subject first cohort. Libraries came from the immunoSEQ multiplex PCR assay. Per the original workflow: A statistical classification framework was developed to diagnose cytomegalovirus status using the catalog of TCR beta chain sequences. This is the immuneACCESS table as TCRdb keeps it, with only in-frame sequences that have V and J called. A part of the clones is gone; compared with another copy, unresolved V genes explain less than half, and the rest is unexplained. The DNA gave D and trimming, while V, J and clone size come from that table. This sample is represented by about 54,000 clones; about nine tenths of them were singletons. Approximately 8.4% of the sample goes to the ten largest clones. The CDR3 runs 15 amino acids, cysteine and phenylalanine included. Only CDR3 DNA is held: 45 bases, read in frame from base 1. Trimming at the junction amounts to 2 bases on V and 0 bases on J, and the germline ends lie 10 bases apart. Reading the germline V gene (reference sequence) gives CDR1 SEHNR and CDR2 FQNEAQ.

This clone was seen a single time. The target of this receptor is not known. Within one base of it there is no much larger clone, and no base qualities were kept. Sequencing was performed on PBMCs. The V and J segments used are TRBV7-9 and TRBJ1-1; the D gene remains uncertain. This receptor was obtained from a woman aged 18-29 years in good health and CMV-seropositive. In nucleotide form, the sequence is TGTGCCAGCAGCTTATTTAGTGATCTGAACACTGAAGCTTTCTTT. It encodes CASSLFSDLNTEAFF.